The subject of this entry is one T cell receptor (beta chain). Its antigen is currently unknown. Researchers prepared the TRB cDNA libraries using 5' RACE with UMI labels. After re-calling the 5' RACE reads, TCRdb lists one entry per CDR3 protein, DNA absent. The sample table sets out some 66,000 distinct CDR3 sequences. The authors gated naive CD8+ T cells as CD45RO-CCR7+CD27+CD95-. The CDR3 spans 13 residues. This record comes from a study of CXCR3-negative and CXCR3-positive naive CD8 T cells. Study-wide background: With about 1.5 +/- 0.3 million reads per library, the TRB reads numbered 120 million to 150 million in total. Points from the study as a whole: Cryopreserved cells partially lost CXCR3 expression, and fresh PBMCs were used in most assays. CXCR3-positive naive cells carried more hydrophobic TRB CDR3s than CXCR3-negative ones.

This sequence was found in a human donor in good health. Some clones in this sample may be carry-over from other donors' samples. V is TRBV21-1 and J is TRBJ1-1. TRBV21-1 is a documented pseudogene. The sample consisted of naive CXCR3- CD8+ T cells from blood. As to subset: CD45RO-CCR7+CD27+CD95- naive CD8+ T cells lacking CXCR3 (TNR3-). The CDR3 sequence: CASSKSRDTEAFF.